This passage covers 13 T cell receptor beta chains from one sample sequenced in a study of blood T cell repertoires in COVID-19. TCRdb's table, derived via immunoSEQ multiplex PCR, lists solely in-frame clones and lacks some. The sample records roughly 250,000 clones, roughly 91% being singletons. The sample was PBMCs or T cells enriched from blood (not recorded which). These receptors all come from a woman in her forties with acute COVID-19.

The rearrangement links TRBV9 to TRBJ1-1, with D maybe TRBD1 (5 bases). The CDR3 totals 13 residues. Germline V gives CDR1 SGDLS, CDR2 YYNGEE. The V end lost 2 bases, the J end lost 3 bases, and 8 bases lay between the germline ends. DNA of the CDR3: TGTGCCAGCAGCGTCTCAGGGTACACTGAAGCTTTCTTT. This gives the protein CASSVSGYTEAFF.

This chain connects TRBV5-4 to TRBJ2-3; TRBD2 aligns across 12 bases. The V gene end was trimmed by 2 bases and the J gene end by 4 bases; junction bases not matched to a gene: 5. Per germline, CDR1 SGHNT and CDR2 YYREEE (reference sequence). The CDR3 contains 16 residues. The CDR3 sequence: CASSFRLAGGSDTQYF. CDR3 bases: TGTGCCAGCAGCTTTAGGCTAGCGGGGGGGTCAGATACGCAGTATTTT. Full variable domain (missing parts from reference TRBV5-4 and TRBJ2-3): ETGVTQSPTHLIKTRGQQVTLRCSSQSGHNTVSWYQQALGQGPQFIFQYYREEENGRGNFPPRFSGLQFPNYSSELNVNALELDDSALYLCASSFRLAGGSDTQYFGPGTRLTVL.

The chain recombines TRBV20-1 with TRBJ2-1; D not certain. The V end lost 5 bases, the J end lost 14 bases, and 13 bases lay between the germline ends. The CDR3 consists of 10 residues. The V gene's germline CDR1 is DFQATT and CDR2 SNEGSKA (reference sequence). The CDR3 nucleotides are TGCAGTGCTCTACCATCCCCTGAGTTCTTC. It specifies CSALPSPEFF.

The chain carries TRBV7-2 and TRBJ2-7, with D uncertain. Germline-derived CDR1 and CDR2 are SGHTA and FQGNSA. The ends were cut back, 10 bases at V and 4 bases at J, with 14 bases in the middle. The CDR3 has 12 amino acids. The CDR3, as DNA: TGTGCCACCACTCTATATCGGTACGAGCAGTACTTC. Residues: CATTLYRYEQYF. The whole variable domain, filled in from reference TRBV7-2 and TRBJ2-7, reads GAGVSQSPSNKVTEKGKDVELRCDPISGHTALYWYRQSLGQGLEFLIYFQGNSAPDKSGLPSDRFSAERTGGSVSTLTIQRTQQEDSAVYLCATTLYRYEQYFGPGTRLTVT.

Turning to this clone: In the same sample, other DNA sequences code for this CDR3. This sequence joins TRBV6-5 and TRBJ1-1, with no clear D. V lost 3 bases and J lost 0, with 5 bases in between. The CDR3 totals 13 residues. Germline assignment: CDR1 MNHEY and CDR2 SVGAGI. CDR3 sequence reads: CASSYQVNTEAFF. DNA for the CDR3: TGTGCCAGCAGTTATCAGGTGAACACTGAAGCTTTCTTT.

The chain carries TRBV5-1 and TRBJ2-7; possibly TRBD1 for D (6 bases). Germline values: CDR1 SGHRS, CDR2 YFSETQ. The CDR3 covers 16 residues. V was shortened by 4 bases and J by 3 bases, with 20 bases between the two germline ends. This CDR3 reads CASSLTTGGFGYEQYF. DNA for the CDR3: TGCGCCAGCAGCCTCACGACAGGAGGCTTCGGCTACGAGCAGTACTTC.

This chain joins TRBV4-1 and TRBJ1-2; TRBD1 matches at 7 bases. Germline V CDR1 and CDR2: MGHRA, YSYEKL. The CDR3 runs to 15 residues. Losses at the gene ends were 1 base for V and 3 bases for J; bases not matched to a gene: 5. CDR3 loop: CASSQATGTDYGYTF. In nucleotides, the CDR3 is TGCGCCAGCAGCCAAGCAACCGGGACAGACTATGGCTACACCTTC.

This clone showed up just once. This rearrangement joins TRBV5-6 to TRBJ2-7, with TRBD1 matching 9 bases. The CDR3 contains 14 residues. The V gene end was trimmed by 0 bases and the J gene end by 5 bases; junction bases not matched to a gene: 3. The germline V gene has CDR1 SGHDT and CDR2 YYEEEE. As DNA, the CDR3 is TGTGCCAGCAGCTTGGCGACAGGGGGACACGAGCAGTACTTC. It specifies CASSLATGGHEQYF.

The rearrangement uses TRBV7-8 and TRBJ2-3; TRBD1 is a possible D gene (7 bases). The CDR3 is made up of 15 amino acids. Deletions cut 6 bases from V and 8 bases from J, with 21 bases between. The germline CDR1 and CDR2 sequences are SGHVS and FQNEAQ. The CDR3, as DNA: TGTGCCAGCAGTGGAGACAGGGCCCCGGAGGGTACGCAGTATTTT. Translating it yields CASSGDRAPEGTQYF.

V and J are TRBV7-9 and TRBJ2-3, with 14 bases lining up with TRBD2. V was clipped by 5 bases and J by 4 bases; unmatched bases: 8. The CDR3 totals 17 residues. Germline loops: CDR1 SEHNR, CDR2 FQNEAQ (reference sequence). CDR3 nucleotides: TGTGCCAGCAGCCCCTCGACTAGCGGGAGGGCCTCAGATACGCAGTATTTT. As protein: CASSPSTSGRASDTQYF.

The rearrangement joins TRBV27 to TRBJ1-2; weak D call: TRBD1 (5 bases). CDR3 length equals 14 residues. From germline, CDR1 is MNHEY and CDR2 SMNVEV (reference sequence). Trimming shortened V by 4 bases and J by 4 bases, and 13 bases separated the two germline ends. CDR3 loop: CASSSADNPYGYTF. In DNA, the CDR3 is TGTGCCAGCAGTTCGGCGGACAACCCCTATGGCTACACCTTC.

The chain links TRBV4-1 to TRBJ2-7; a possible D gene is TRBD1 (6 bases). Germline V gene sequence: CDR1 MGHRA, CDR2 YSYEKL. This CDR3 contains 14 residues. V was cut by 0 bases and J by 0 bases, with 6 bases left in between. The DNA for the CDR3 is TGCGCCAGCAGCCAAGAGGACAGCTCCTACGAGCAGTACTTC. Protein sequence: CASSQEDSSYEQYF.

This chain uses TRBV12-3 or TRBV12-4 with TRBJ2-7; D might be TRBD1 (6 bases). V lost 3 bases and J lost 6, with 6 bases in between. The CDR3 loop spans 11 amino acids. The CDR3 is CASSLGAEQYF. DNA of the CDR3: TGTGCCAGCAGTTTGGGGGCCGAGCAGTACTTC.